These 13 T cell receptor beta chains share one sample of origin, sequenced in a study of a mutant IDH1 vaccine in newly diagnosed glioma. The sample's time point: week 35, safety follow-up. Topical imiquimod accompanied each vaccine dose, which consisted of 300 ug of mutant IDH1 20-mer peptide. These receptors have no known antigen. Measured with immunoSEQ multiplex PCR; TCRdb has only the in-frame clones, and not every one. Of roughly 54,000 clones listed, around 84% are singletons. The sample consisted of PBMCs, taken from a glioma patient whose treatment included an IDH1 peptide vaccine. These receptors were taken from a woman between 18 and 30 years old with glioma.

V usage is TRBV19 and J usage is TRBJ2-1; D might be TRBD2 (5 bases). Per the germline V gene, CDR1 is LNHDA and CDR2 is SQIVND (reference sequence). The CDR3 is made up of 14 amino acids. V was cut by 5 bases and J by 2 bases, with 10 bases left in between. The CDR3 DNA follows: TGTGCCAGTAGTCAAGCGGTAGCCTACAATGAGCAGTTCTTC. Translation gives CASSQAVAYNEQFF.

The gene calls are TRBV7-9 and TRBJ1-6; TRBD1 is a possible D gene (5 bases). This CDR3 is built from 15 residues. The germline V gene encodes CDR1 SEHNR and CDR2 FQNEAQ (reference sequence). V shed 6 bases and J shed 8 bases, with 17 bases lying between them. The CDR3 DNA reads TGTGCCAGCAGACCCCGGGACGGCGGATATTCACCCCTCCACTTT. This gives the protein CASRPRDGGYSPLHF.

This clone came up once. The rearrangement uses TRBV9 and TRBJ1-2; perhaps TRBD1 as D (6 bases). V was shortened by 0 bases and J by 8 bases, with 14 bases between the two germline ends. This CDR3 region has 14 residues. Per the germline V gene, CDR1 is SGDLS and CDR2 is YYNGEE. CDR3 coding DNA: TGTGCCAGCAGCGTAGGTGGGACAAATAGGGGCTACACCTTC. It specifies CASSVGGTNRGYTF.

The CDR3 loop reads CASSEARHQPQHF. The CDR3 bases are TGTGCCAGCAGTGAAGCACGGCATCAGCCCCAGCATTTT. This chain links TRBV2 with TRBJ1-5; no clear D gene. The CDR3 contains 13 residues. Trimming removed 0 bases at V and 5 bases at J, with 5 bases between. Germline lookup yields CDR1 SNHLY and CDR2 FYNNEI.

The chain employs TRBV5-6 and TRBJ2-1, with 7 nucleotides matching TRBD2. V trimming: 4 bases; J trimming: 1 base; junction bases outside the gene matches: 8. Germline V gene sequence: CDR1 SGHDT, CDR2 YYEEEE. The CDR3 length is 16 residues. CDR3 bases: TGTGCCAGCAGCCGGCTGGCTAGCGGATCCTACAATGAGCAGTTCTTC. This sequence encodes CASSRLASGSYNEQFF.

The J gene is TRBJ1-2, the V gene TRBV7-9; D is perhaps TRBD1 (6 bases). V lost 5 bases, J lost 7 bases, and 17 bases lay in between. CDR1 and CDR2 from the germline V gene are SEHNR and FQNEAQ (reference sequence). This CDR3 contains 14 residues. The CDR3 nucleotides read TGTGCCAGCAGCCGGCCCCACAGGGCTGCTGGCTACACCTTC. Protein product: CASSRPHRAAGYTF.

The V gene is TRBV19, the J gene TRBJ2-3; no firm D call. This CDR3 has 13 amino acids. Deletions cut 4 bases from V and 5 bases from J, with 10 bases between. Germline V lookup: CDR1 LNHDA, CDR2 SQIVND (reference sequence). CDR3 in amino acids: CASSRRALDTQYF. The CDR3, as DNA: TGTGCCAGTAGTAGACGGGCCCTAGATACGCAGTATTTT.

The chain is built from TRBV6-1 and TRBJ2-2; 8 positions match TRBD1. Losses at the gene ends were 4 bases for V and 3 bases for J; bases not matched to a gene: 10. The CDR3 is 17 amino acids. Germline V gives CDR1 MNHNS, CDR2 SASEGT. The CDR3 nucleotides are TGTGCCAGCAGTGGAGGAATTGCAGGGGGCGACACCGGGGAGCTGTTTTTT. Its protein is CASSGGIAGGDTGELFF.

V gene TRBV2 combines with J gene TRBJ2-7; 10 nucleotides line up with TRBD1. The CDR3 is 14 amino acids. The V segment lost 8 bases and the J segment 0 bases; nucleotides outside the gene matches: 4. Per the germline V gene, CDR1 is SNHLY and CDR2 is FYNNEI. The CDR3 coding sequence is TGTGCCAGCGGGGGACAGGGGAGCTCCTACGAGCAGTACTTC. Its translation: CASGGQGSSYEQYF. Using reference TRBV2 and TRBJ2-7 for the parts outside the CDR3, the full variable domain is EPEVTQTPSHQVTQMGQEVILRCVPISNHLYFYWYRQILGQKVEFLVSFYNNEISEKSEIFDDQFSVERPDGSNFTLKIRSTKLEDSAMYFCASGGQGSSYEQYFGPGTRLTVT.

The CDR3 spells CASTLTGMNTEAFF. The DNA of the CDR3 is TGTGCCAGTACCTTGACAGGGATGAACACTGAAGCTTTCTTT. The chain has TRBV19 and TRBJ1-1; 7 nucleotides agree with TRBD1. The germline V gene encodes CDR1 LNHDA and CDR2 SQIVND (reference sequence). V was clipped by 7 bases and J by 0 bases; unmatched bases: 5. CDR3 length: 14 amino acids.

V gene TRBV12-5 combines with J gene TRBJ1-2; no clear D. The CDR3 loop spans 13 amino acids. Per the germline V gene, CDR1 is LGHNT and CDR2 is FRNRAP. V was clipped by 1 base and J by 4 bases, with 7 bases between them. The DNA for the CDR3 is TGTGCTAGTGGTTTGGACGCCGCCTATGGCTACACCTTC. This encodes CASGLDAAYGYTF.

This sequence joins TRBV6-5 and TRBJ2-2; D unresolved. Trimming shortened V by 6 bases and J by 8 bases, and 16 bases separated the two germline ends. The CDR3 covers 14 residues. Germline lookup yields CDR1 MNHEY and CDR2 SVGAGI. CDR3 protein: CASSPEPLRGELFF. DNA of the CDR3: TGTGCCAGCAGCCCCGAGCCCCTTCGTGGGGAGCTGTTTTTT.

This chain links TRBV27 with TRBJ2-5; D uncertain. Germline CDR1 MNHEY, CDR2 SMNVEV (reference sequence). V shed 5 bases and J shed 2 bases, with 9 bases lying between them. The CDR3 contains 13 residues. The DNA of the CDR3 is TGTGCCAGCAGTCTCGGTAGGCAAGAGACCCAGTACTTC. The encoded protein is CASSLGRQETQYF.